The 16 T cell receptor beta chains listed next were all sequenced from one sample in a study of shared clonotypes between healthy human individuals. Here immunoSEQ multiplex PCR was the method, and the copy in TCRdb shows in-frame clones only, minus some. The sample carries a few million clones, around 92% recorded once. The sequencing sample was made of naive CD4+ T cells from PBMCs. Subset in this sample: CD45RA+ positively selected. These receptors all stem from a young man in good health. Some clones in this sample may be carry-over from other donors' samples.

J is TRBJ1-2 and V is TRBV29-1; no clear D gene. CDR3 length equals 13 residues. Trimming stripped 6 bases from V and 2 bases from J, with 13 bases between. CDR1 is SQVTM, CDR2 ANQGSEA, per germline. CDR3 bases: TGCAGCGTCAACACCAAGGGAAACTATGGCTACACCTTC. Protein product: CSVNTKGNYGYTF. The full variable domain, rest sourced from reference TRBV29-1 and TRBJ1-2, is SAVISQKPSRDICQRGTSLTIQCQVDSQVTMMFWYRQQPGQSLTLIATANQGSEATYESGFVIDKFPISRPNLTFSTLTVSNMSPEDSSIYLCSVNTKGNYGYTFGSGTRLTVV.

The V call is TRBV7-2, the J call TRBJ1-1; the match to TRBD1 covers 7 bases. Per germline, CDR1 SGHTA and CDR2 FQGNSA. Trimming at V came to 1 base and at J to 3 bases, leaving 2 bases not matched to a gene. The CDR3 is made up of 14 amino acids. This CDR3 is CASSLVRGDTEAFF. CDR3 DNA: TGTGCCAGCAGCTTAGTCAGGGGGGACACTGAAGCTTTCTTT.

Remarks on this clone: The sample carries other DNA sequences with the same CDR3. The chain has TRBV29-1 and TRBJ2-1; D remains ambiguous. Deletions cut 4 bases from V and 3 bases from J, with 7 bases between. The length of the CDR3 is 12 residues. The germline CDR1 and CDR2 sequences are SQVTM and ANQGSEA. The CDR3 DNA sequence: TGCAGCGTTGGCCGCGGCTACAATGAGCAGTTCTTC. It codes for CSVGRGYNEQFF.

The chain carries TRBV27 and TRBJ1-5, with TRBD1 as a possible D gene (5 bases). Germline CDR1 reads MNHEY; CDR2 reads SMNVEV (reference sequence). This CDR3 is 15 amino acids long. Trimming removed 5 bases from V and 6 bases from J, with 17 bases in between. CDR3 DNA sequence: TGTGCCAGCAGTCCCGGTGGGCGGGGGTCTCAGCCCCAGCATTTT. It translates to CASSPGGRGSQPQHF.

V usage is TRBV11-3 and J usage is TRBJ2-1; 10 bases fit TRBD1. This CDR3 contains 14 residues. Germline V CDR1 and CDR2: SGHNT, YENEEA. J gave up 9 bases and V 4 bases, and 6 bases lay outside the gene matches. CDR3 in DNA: TGTGCCAGCAGCTCCCTGACAGGGGGCGGTGAGCAGTTCTTC. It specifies CASSSLTGGGEQFF.

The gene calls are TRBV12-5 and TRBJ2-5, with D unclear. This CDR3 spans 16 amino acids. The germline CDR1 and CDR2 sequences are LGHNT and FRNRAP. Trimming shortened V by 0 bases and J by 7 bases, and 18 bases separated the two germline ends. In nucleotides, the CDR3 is TGTGCTAGTGGTTTGGTAACGGGTACTGGCAAGAGGACCCAGTACTTC. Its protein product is CASGLVTGTGKRTQYF.

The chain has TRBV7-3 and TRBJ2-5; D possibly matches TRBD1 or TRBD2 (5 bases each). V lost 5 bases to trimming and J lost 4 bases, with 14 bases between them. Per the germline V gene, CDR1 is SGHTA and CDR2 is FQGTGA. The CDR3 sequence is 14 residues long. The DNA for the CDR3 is TGTGCCAGCAGCCTCGGGACGGACCCAGAGACCCAGTACTTC. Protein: CASSLGTDPETQYF.

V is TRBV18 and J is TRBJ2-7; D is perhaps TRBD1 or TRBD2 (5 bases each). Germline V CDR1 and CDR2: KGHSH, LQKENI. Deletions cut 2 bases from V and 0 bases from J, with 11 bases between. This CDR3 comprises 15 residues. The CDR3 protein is CASSPMRGSSYEQYF. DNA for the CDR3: TGTGCCAGCTCACCAATGAGGGGTAGCTCCTACGAGCAGTACTTC.

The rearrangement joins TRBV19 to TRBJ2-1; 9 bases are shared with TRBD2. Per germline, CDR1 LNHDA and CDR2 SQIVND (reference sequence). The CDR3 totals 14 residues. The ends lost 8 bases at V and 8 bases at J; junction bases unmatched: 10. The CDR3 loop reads CASLDDSGSDEQFF. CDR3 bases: TGTGCCAGTCTCGATGATAGCGGGAGTGATGAGCAGTTCTTC.

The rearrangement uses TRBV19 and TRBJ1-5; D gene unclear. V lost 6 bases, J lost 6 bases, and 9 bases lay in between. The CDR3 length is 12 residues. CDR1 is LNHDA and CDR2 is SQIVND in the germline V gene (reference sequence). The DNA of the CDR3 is TGTGCCAGTAGCGGACGGGCTCAGCCCCAGCATTTT. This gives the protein CASSGRAQPQHF.

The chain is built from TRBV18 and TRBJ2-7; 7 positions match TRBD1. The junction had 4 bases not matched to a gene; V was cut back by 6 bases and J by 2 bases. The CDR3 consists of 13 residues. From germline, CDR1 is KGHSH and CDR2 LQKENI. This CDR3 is CASSIDRAYEQYF. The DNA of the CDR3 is TGTGCCAGCTCGATAGACAGGGCCTACGAGCAGTACTTC.

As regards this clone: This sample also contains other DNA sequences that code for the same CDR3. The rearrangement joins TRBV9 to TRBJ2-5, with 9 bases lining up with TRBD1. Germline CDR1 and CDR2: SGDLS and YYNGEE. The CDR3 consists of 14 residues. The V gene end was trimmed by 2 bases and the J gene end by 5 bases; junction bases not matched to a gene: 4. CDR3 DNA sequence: TGTGCCAGCAGCGTTACAGGGGGCCAGGAGACCCAGTACTTC. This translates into CASSVTGGQETQYF.

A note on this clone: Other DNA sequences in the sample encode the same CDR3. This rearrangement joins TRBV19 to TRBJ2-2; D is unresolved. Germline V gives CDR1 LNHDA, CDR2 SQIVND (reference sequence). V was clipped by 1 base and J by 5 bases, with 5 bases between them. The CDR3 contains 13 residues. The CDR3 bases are TGTGCCAGTAGTATAGGTAGGACCGGGGAGCTGTTTTTT. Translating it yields CASSIGRTGELFF. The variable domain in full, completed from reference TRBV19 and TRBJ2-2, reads DGGITQSPKYLFRKEGQNVTLSCEQNLNHDAMYWYRQDPGQGLRLIYYSQIVNDFQKGDIAEGYSVSREKKESFPLTVTSAQKNPTAFYLCASSIGRTGELFFGEGSRLTVL.

CDR3 nucleotide sequence: TGTGCCACCAGCAGGGACAGGGCAGACACTGAAGCTTTCTTT. As protein: CATSRDRADTEAFF. The rearrangement uses TRBV15 and TRBJ1-1; 8 nucleotides line up with TRBD1. The length of the CDR3 is 14 residues. V lost 3 bases, J lost 3 bases, and 3 bases stayed unmatched. Per germline, CDR1 LNHNV and CDR2 YYDKDF (reference sequence).

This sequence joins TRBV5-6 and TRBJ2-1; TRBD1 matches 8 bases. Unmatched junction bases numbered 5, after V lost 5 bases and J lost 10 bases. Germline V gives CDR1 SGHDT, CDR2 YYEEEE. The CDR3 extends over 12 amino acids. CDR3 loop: CASSWTGREQFF. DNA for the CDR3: TGTGCCAGCAGTTGGACAGGGCGGGAGCAGTTCTTC.

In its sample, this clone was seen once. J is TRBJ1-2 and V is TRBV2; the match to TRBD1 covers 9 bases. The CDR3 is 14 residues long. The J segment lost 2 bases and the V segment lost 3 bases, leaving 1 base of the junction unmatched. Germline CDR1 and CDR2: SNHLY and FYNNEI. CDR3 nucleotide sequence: TGTGCCAGCAGTGACACAGGGGGCAACTATGGCTACACCTTC. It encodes CASSDTGGNYGYTF.